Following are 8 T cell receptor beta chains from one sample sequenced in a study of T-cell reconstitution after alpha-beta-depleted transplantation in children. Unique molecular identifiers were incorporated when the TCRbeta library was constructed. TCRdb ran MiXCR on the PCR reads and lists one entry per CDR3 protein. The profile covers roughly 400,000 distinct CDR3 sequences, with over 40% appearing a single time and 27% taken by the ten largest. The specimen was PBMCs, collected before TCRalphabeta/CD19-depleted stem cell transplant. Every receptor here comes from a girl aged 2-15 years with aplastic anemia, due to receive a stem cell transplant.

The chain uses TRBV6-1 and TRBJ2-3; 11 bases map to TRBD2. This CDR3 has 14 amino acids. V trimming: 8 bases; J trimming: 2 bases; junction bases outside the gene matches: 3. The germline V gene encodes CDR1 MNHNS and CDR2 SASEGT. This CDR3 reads CASGTSGFTDTQYF. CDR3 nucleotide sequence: TGTGCCAGCGGGACTAGCGGATTCACAGATACGCAGTATTTT.

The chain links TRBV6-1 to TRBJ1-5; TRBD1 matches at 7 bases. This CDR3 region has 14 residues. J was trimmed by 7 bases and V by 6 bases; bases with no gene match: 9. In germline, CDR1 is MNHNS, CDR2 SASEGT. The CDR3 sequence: CASREDRREQPQHF. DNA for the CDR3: TGTGCCAGCAGGGAGGACAGGCGGGAACAGCCCCAGCATTTT.

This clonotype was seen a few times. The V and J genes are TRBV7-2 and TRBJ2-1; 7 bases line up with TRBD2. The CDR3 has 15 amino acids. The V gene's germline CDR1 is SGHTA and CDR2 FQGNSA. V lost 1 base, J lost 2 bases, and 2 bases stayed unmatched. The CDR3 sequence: CASSLVGLAYNEQFF. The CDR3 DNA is TGTGCCAGCAGCTTAGTCGGACTAGCCTACAATGAGCAGTTCTTC.

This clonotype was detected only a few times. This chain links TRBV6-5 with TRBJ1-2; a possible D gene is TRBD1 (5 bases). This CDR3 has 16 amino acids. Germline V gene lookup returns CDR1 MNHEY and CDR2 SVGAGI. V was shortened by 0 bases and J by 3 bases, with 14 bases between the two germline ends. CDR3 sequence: CASSYSARGIDYGYTF. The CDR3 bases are TGTGCCAGCAGTTACTCGGCGCGGGGGATAGACTATGGCTACACCTTC.

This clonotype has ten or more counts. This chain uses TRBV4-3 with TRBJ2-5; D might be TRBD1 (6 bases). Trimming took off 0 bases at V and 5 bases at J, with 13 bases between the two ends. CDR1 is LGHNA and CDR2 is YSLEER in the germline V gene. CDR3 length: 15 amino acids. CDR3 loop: CASSQDIGRGETQYF. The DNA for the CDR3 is TGCGCCAGCAGCCAAGATATTGGTAGGGGGGAGACCCAGTACTTC.

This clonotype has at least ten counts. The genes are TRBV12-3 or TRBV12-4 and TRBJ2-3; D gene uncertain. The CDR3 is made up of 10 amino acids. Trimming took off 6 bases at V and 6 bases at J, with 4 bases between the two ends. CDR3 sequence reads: CASSVDTQYF. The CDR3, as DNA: TGTGCCAGCAGCGTCGATACGCAGTATTTT.

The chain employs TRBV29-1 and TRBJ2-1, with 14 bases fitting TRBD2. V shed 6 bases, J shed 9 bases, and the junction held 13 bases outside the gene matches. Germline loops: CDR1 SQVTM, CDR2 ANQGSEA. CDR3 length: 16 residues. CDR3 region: CSVPETSGRAVGEQFF. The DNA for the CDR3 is TGCAGCGTGCCCGAGACTAGCGGGAGGGCCGTTGGTGAGCAGTTCTTC.

The CDR3 DNA reads TGTGCCAGCACCCCCCGGGGCGGGGGAAATTACAATGAGCAGTTCTTC. Translated: CASTPRGGGNYNEQFF. The gene calls are TRBV25-1 and TRBJ2-1; 7 bases agree with TRBD2. The germline CDR1 and CDR2 sequences are MGHDK and SYGVNS. The CDR3 runs to 16 residues. Germline trimming cut 7 bases from V and 4 bases from J; bases unmatched to any gene: 13.